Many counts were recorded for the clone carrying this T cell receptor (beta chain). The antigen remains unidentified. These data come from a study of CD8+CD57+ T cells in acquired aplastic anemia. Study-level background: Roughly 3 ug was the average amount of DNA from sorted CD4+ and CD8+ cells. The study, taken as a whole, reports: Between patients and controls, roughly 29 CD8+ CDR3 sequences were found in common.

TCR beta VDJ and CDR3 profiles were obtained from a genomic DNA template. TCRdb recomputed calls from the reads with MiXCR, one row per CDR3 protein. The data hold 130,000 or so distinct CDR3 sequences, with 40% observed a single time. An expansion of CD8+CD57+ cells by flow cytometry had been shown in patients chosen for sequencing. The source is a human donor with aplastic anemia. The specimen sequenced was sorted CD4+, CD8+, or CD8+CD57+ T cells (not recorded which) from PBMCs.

The CDR3 region is CASSYAGRETQYF. The CDR3 DNA reads as TGTGCCAGCAGTTACGCAGGGCGGGAGACCCAGTACTTC. The V gene is TRBV6-5, the J gene TRBJ2-5, with D perhaps matching TRBD1 (5 bases). CDR3 length: 13 amino acids. V dropped 2 bases and J dropped 5 bases, with 9 bases sitting between them. Germline lookup yields CDR1 MNHEY and CDR2 SVGAGI.